These 2 T cell receptor beta chains were all obtained from the same sample, sequenced in a study of T cell repertoires in cytomegalovirus infection. TCRdb called the reads again in MiXCR, with one record for every CDR3 protein. The sample includes some 300,000 distinct CDR3 sequences, about 9.2% of them seen just once. Specimen: PBMCs. The receptors come from a human donor in good health (CMV status not recorded). Some clones in this sample may be carry-over from other donors' samples.

This clonotype was found many times. The chain couples TRBV20-1 to TRBJ1-1; 7 bases are shared with TRBD1. Looked up from germline, CDR1 is DFQATT and CDR2 is SNEGSKA (reference sequence). V gave up 3 bases and J gave up 2 bases; unmatched junction bases: 9. CDR3 length: 15 residues. As DNA, the CDR3 is TGCAGTGCTAGTCCCGGGACAGCTGGAAACACTGAAGCTTTCTTT. Residues: CSASPGTAGNTEAFF.

Many counts were recorded for this clonotype. The chain carries TRBV5-4 and TRBJ1-2, with D possibly TRBD1 on 6 matching bases. The CDR3 spans 14 residues. Trimming cost V 3 bases and J 4 bases, with 13 bases left between them. The germline V gene has CDR1 SGHNT and CDR2 YYREEE (reference sequence). The CDR3 region is CASSSPGQIYGYTF. Here the CDR3 DNA reads TGTGCCAGCAGCTCGCCCGGACAGATCTATGGCTACACCTTC.